This is a list of T cell receptor beta chains from one sample in a study of patients and donors after allogeneic stem cell transplantation. TCRdb reprocessed the RT-PCR reads via MiXCR and lists one record per CDR3 protein. The sample has about 200,000 distinct CDR3 sequences; around two fifths are singletons. Material for sequencing was blood, either unsorted or a sorted T cell fraction (not recorded which). These receptors were collected from a human donor who was either an allogeneic HSCT recipient or a stem cell or donor lymphocyte infusion donor (not recorded which). It is not recorded whose cells these are; they may come from a transplant donor. Both conserved end residues are part of each CDR3. The D gene is left open where the match is weak. Clone size is not always given. Where it is, it says once, few, many or a class for expanded clones.

J gene | D gene | V gene | clone size | CDR3 DNA | CDR3 protein
TRBJ1-5 | NA | TRBV20-1 | NA | TGCAGTGGGGTGTTAGACCCGGCCAGCCCCCAGCATTTT | CSGVLDPASPQHF
TRBJ2-3 | NA | TRBV7-8 | NA | TGTGCCAGCAGCTCGAGCGGTTGGAGCACAGATACGCAGTATTTT | CASSSSGWSTDTQYF
TRBJ2-7 | NA | TRBV5-1 | NA | TGCGCCAGCAGCTTGGGGGACCGAAATTTAGGGGAGCAGTACTTC | CASSLGDRNLGEQYF
TRBJ1-1 | NA | TRBV15 | NA | TGTGCCACCAGCAAAGACATGAACACTGAAGCTTTCTTT | CATSKDMNTEAFF
TRBJ1-2 | TRBD1 | TRBV7-2 | NA | TGTGCCAGCAGCTTAGTACCGACAGGGGGGTATGGCTACACCTTC | CASSLVPTGGYGYTF
TRBJ1-5 | NA | TRBV15 | few | TGTGCCACCAGCAGAGATCCCGGGGTTCTTCAGCCCCAGCATTTT | CATSRDPGVLQPQHF
TRBJ2-1 | TRBD1 | TRBV6-5 | few | TGTGCCAGCAGTCAGGCCGGGACAGGGTACAATGAGCAGTTCTTC | CASSQAGTGYNEQFF
TRBJ1-2 | NA | TRBV4-3 | few | TGCGCCAGCAGCCAAGATGTAAAGGTAGTGGGCTACACCTTC | CASSQDVKVVGYTF
TRBJ1-5 | NA | TRBV7-9 | NA | TGTGCCAGCAGCGAACTGGATCAGCCCCAGCATTTT | CASSELDQPQHF
TRBJ2-1 | NA | TRBV12-3/TRBV12-4 | NA | TGTGCCAGCAGTTTAGCGTCATTTTACAATGAGCAGTTCTTC | CASSLASFYNEQFF
TRBJ2-1 | TRBD2 | TRBV5-6 | NA | TGTGCCAGCAGCTCGGAACCACTAGCGGGAGGGCCTGAATACAATGAGCAGTTCTTC | CASSSEPLAGGPEYNEQFF
TRBJ2-5 | TRBD1 | TRBV2 | NA | TGTGCCAGCAGGGACCTCTTTCGGGACAGGGGGCTGGAGACCCAGTACTTC | CASRDLFRDRGLETQYF
TRBJ2-1 | NA | TRBV9 | NA | TGTGCCAGCAGCGTAGCGGTGGGGGAGCAGTTCTTC | CASSVAVGEQFF
TRBJ2-3 | TRBD2 | TRBV27 | few | TGTGCCAGCAGTTTAGTGCGGGACTACACTAGCACAGATACGCAGTATTTT | CASSLVRDYTSTDTQYF
TRBJ2-7 | TRBD2 | TRBV7-9 | NA | TGTGCCAGCAGCACAAGCGGGAGTTACGAGCAGTACTTC | CASSTSGSYEQYF
TRBJ2-1 | TRBD2 | TRBV9 | NA | TGTGCCAGCAGCGTAGTGGCGGGAGAGCTCTACAATGAGCAGTTCTTC | CASSVVAGELYNEQFF
TRBJ1-1 | TRBD1 | TRBV5-5 | NA | TGTGCCAGCAGCCGGCAGGGAACAGGGGGGAACACTGAAGCTTTCTTT | CASSRQGTGGNTEAFF
TRBJ2-3 | TRBD2 | TRBV29-1 | once | TGCAGCGCGAGGACTAGCGGGAGCCTGACTGAGTATTTT | CSARTSGSLTEYF
TRBJ1-6 | NA | TRBV7-9 | few | TGTGCCAGCAGCTTATACGTTGGGGACGGGAATTCACCCCTCCACTTT | CASSLYVGDGNSPLHF
TRBJ2-1 | NA | TRBV10-2 | NA | TGCGCCAGCCAAAGGGGGGACTCTTACAATGAGCAGTTCTTC | CASQRGDSYNEQFF
TRBJ2-4 | NA | TRBV12-3/TRBV12-4 | few | TGTGCCAGCAGTTTAGATGTATTAGAAAACATTCAGTACTTC | CASSLDVLENIQYF
TRBJ1-2 | NA | TRBV7-6 | NA | TGTGCCAGCAGCTTAGTACAGGGCAGGGAGGCTACCTATGGCTACACCTTC | CASSLVQGREATYGYTF
TRBJ2-1 | NA | TRBV5-5 | NA | TGTGCCAGCAGGGGGAAGGACTCCTACAATGAGCAGTTCTTC | CASRGKDSYNEQFF
TRBJ2-1 | NA | TRBV7-2 | NA | TGTGCCAGCAGTTCCCCCGGTTTCCCCAGGGATAATGAGCAGTTCTTC | CASSSPGFPRDNEQFF
TRBJ1-6 | NA | TRBV19 | NA | TGTGCCAGTAGAACCGGGGATTCACCCCTCCACTTT | CASRTGDSPLHF
TRBJ2-3 | TRBD1 | TRBV7-6 | NA | TGTGCCAGCAGCCGTACAGGACAGGGCTTGGCAGATACGCAGTATTTT | CASSRTGQGLADTQYF
TRBJ1-1 | NA | TRBV3-1 | NA | TGTGCCAGCAGCCAGTCCCGGGTGGACTCTGAAGCTTTCTTT | CASSQSRVDSEAFF
TRBJ1-5 | NA | TRBV5-6 | NA | TGTGCCAGCAGCTTGGCCCGGGGGGCTGGCAATCAGCCCCAGCATTTT | CASSLARGAGNQPQHF
TRBJ1-6 | NA | TRBV4-2 | NA | TGTGCCAGCAGCCAAGCGTCAGGGGCGGAATCACCCCTCCACTTT | CASSQASGAESPLHF
TRBJ1-1 | NA | TRBV13 | few | TGTGCCAGCAGCGACGGGGTGGGGAACACTGAAGCTTTCTTT | CASSDGVGNTEAFF
TRBJ1-2 | NA | TRBV12-3/TRBV12-4 | NA | TGTGCCAGCAGCTCACCGGGCAGTCGCTATGGCTACACCTTC | CASSSPGSRYGYTF
TRBJ1-5 | NA | TRBV20-1 | NA | TGCAGTGCTAGAGATAGACAGTACAATCAGCCCCAGCATTTT | CSARDRQYNQPQHF
TRBJ2-3 | TRBD2 | TRBV7-6 | few | TGTGCCAGCAGCTTAGGCCTAGCGGGGGCGAGGAATACGCAGTATTTT | CASSLGLAGARNTQYF
TRBJ1-1 | TRBD1 | TRBV5-1 | many | TGCGCCAGCAGCTTGGGACAGGGTATGAACACTGAAGCTTTCTTT | CASSLGQGMNTEAFF
TRBJ2-5 | TRBD2 | TRBV6-4 | NA | TGTGCCAGCAGTGCCCGGGAAGCGGGGAGAGGAGAGACCCAGTACTTC | CASSAREAGRGETQYF
TRBJ1-3 | NA | TRBV9 | few | TGTGCCAGCAGCATAGGAACAAACTCTGGAAACACCATATATTTT | CASSIGTNSGNTIYF
TRBJ1-3 | NA | TRBV7-9 | once | TGTGCCAGCGGGCGACTGGACTCTGGAAACACCATATATTTT | CASGRLDSGNTIYF
TRBJ1-1 | NA | TRBV4-3 | few | TGCGCCAGCAGCCCAGCATCCTCGGGCAGGGAGAAAGCTTTCTTT | CASSPASSGREKAFF
TRBJ2-5 | NA | TRBV5-6 | few | TGTGCCAGCAGCCCCGACAGCCCCAGGGAGACCCAGTACTTC | CASSPDSPRETQYF
TRBJ1-2 | NA | TRBV29-1 | few | TGCAGCGTTGAAGATAACAGCTATGGCTACACCTTC | CSVEDNSYGYTF
TRBJ1-2 | TRBD1 | TRBV20-1 | NA | TGCAGTGCCCGGACAGGGGGGTCATATGGCTACACCTTC | CSARTGGSYGYTF
TRBJ2-1 | NA | TRBV21-1 | NA | TGTGCCAGCAGCAAACCCGGTGGTACAGGGGTTTTCCATGAGCAGTTCTTC | CASSKPGGTGVFHEQFF
TRBJ2-7 | NA | TRBV4-3 | few | TGCGCCAGCAGCCAAGCCCTGGACTTCTCCTACGAGCAGTACTTC | CASSQALDFSYEQYF
TRBJ1-6 | NA | TRBV6-6 | NA | TGTGCCAGCAGTTCAGGGGATTCACCCCTCCACTTT | CASSSGDSPLHF
TRBJ2-7 | NA | TRBV20-1 | NA | TGCAGTGCTAGACGGCCCGGATCCTACGAGCAGTACTTC | CSARRPGSYEQYF
TRBJ1-2 | NA | TRBV6-5 | few | TGTGCCAGCAGTTACTCGATTAGTGACGGAACTAACGATGGCTACACCTTC | CASSYSISDGTNDGYTF
TRBJ2-1 | NA | TRBV7-2 | NA | TGTGCCAGCAGCTTATCCGGGGGGCGGGAGTCTCAGAATGAGCAGTTCTTC | CASSLSGGRESQNEQFF
TRBJ1-6 | NA | TRBV15 | few | TGTGCCACCAGCAGAGTACGGGATAATTCACCCCTCCACTTT | CATSRVRDNSPLHF
TRBJ2-3 | NA | TRBV15 | NA | TGTGCCATAGGACATCGCACAGATACGCAGTATTTT | CAIGHRTDTQYF
TRBJ2-1 | NA | TRBV20-1 | NA | TGCGCCGGGACGTACAATGAGCAGTTCTTC | CAGTYNEQFF
TRBJ1-4 | NA | TRBV28 | few | TGTGCCAGCACCCTAACGGGACTGCAGGAAGAAAAACTGTTTTTT | CASTLTGLQEEKLFF
TRBJ1-1 | NA | TRBV7-8 | NA | TGTGCCAGCAGCTTAATCAACGGGAAGATGAACACTGAAGCTTTCTTT | CASSLINGKMNTEAFF
TRBJ2-7 | TRBD2 | TRBV29-1 | once | TGCAGCGTCAAACTAGCGGAGAGCTCCTACGAGCAGTACTTC | CSVKLAESSYEQYF
TRBJ1-2 | NA | TRBV12-3/TRBV12-4 | NA | TGTGCCAGCAGCATTCGGGGGACAAGAGGCTACACCTTC | CASSIRGTRGYTF
TRBJ2-3 | TRBD2 | TRBV20-1 | NA | TGCAGTGCTAGAGGGACGACTAGCGGGAGAGCGGATACGCAGTATTTT | CSARGTTSGRADTQYF